The clone carrying this T cell receptor (beta chain) was seen repeatedly, ten times or more. The antigen remains undetermined. V was pared by 4 bases and J by 3 bases, with 6 bases of the junction left unmatched. The CDR3 covers 15 residues. In germline, CDR1 is MDHEN, CDR2 SYDVKM. The source of the sample is a study of regulatory T cells in long-lasting Graves disease. Study-wide points: Less diverse TCR repertoires were seen in persistent Graves' patients than in newly diagnosed ones.

Building the TCR beta libraries relied on iRepertoire HTBI primers, and CDR3 regions underwent Arm-PCR. Original processing methods: Identification of gene segments yielded more than 60 TRBV and about 15 TRBJ across samples. TCRdb recomputed calls from the multiplex PCR reads with MiXCR, one row per CDR3 protein. These V and J calls are TCRdb output, not the study's own analysis. Of 560,000 or so distinct CDR3 sequences in the sample, 15% to 20% were seen once. Regarding time point: newly diagnosed GD, antithyroid drugs for less than 3 months. RNA from PBMCs was the source of the TCR library. The same data also contributed to another study, on T cells in Graves' hyperthyroidism and ophthalmopathy.

This material consisted of peripheral blood mononuclear cells (PBMCs), taken at new diagnosis, from a patient treated with antithyroid drugs. The receptor's source is a man between 18 and 29 years old with Graves disease. This chain uses TRBV28 with TRBJ2-7; 10 bases align to TRBD1. CDR3 nucleotides: TGTGCCAGCAGTTCGACGGGACAGGGGATCTACGAGCAGTACTTC. It yields the protein CASSSTGQGIYEQYF.